This TCR beta chain was identified in a study of blood T cell repertoires in COVID-19. Study-wide context: Samples of COVID-19 (acute and convalescent) were obtained from the United States, Italy and Spain.

Germline V gene data show CDR1 as SQVTM and CDR2 as ANQGSEA. The CDR3 runs to 15 residues. Trimming removed 3 bases from V and 6 bases from J; junction bases left unmatched: 8. In the authors' methods: Reference gene primers were amplified, and this amplification served to estimate nucleated cell counts. Profiling relied on immunoSEQ multiplex PCR, and the TCRdb table lists in-frame clones only, not all of them. V, J and clone size are those of that table, while D and trimming were read from the DNA. The sample lists about 23,000 clones; 86% were seen once. The sequence was collected from a woman of 80 years or more with active or convalescent COVID-19. The chain combines TRBV29-1 with TRBJ1-1; 12 nucleotides line up with TRBD1. The sequenced material came from peripheral blood. CDR3 residues: CSVDWGQGAISEAFF. The CDR3, as DNA: TGCAGCGTTGACTGGGGACAGGGGGCGATCTCTGAAGCTTTCTTT.